This T cell receptor beta chain was obtained from a study of regulatory T cells in long-lasting Graves disease. Building of the TCR beta libraries involved iRepertoire HTBI primers and Arm-PCR of CDR3 regions. TCRdb processed the multiplex PCR reads anew with MiXCR; each CDR3 protein has one entry. The table lists under 800,000 distinct CDR3 sequences, roughly 16% of them singletons. Regarding time point: newly diagnosed GD, antithyroid drugs for less than 3 months. Isolated PBMC RNA provided the starting material for the TCR library. From germline, CDR1 is SGHTA and CDR2 FQGNSA. CDR3 length: 17 amino acids. J was trimmed by 2 bases and V by 1 base; bases with no gene match: 7. The sample was also reused in another study, on T cells in Graves' hyperthyroidism and ophthalmopathy.

The clonotype was recovered from a woman aged 25 to 39 with Graves disease. The material was peripheral blood mononuclear cells (PBMCs), obtained at new diagnosis, from a patient treated with antithyroid drugs. The chain carries TRBV7-2 and TRBJ2-3; 9 positions agree with TRBD2. In DNA, the CDR3 is TGTGCCAGCAGCTTAGGTGGCGGGGGGGCCTCCACAGATACGCAGTATTTT. It specifies CASSLGGGGASTDTQYF.